What follows is one TCR beta chain and its context. The sample comes from a study of blood T cell repertoires in COVID-19. V shed 5 bases, J shed 3 bases, and the junction held 10 bases outside the gene matches. This CDR3 is built from 16 residues. Germline CDR1 and CDR2: SEHNR and FQNEAQ (reference sequence). Generated by immunoSEQ multiplex PCR, the TCRdb table keeps only in-frame clones and is missing some. Of about 170,000 clones in the sample, over 65% were seen once. This clonotype was sampled from a woman aged 80 or over with acute or convalescent COVID-19. The sequenced sample consisted of peripheral blood. The chain employs TRBV7-9 and TRBJ2-3; TRBD2 aligns across 8 bases. In nucleotides, the CDR3 is TGTGCCAGCAGCCCGTCGGGGGGACTAGGAACAGATACGCAGTATTTT. Its protein is CASSPSGGLGTDTQYF.